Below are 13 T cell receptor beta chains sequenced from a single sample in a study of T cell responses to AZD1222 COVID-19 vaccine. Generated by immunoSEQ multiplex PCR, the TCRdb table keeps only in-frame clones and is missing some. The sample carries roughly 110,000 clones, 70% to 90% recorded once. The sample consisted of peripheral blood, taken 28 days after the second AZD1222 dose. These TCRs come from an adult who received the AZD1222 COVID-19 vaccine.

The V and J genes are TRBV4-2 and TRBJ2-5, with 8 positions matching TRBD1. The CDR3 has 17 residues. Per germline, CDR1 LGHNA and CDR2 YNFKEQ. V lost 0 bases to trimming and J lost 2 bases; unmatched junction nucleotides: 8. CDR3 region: CASSQDPGGTGQETQYF. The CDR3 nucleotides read TGTGCCAGCAGCCAAGATCCCGGAGGGACAGGACAAGAGACCCAGTACTTC.

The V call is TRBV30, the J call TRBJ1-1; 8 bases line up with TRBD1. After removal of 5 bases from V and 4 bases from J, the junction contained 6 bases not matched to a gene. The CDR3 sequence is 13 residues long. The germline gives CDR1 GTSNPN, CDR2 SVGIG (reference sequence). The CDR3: CAWVGQGSTEAFF. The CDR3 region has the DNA TGTGCCTGGGTCGGACAGGGAAGCACTGAAGCTTTCTTT.

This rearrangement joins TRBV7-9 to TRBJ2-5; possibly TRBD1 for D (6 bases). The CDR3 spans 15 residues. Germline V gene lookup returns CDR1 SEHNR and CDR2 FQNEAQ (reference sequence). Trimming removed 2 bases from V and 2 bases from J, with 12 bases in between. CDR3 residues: CASSLWRTEQETQYF. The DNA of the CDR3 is TGTGCCAGCAGCTTATGGCGGACAGAACAAGAGACCCAGTACTTC.

The DNA of the CDR3 is TGCGCCAGCAGCGCGACCGGGTCCCTCCTCTCGGGCGAGCAGTACTTC. It codes for CASSATGSLLSGEQYF. This chain joins TRBV5-1 and TRBJ2-7; D is undetermined. The V and J ends lost 4 bases and 6 bases respectively, with 23 bases between them. The germline CDR1 and CDR2 sequences are SGHRS and YFSETQ. The CDR3 runs 16 residues.

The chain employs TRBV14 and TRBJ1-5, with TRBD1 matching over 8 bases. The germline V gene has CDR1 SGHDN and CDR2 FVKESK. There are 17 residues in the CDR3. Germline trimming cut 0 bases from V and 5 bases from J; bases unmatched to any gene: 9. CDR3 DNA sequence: TGTGCCAGCAGCCAAGATCCATACAGGGGGGGGGATCAGCCCCAGCATTTT. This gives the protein CASSQDPYRGGDQPQHF.

Here the CDR3 DNA reads TGTGCCAGCAGCCCCAGGACGTCCTACGAGCAGTACTTC. This gives the protein CASSPRTSYEQYF. The chain employs TRBV6-5 and TRBJ2-7; D gene uncertain. The CDR3 contains 13 residues. CDR1 and CDR2 from the germline V gene are MNHEY and SVGAGI. Deletions cut 6 bases from V and 1 base from J, with 10 bases between.

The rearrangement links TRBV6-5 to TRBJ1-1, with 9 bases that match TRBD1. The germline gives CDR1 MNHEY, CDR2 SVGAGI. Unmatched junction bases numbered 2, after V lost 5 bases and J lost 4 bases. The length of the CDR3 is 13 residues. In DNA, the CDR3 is TGTGCCAGCAGTAAGACAGGGGGCACTGAAGCTTTCTTT. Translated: CASSKTGGTEAFF.

In nucleotides, the CDR3 is TGTGCCAGCAGCTTAGTACAGAACACCTACAATGAGCAGTTCTTC. Residues: CASSLVQNTYNEQFF. The chain recombines TRBV7-9 with TRBJ2-1; no firm D call. The germline V gene has CDR1 SEHNR and CDR2 FQNEAQ (reference sequence). Trimming removed 1 base at V and 2 bases at J, with 9 bases between. There are 15 residues in the CDR3.

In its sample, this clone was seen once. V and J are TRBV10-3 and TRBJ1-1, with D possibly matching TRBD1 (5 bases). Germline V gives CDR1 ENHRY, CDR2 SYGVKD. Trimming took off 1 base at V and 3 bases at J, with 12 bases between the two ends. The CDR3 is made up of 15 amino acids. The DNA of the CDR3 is TGTGCCATCAGTGAGTTGGGGCCCCAGGACACTGAAGCTTTCTTT. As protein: CAISELGPQDTEAFF.

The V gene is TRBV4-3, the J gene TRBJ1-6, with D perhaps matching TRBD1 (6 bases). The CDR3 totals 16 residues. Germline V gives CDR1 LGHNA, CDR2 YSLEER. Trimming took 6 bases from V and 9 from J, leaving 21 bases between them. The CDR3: CASRLQGFGEISPLHF. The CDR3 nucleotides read TGCGCCAGCAGACTGCAGGGGTTTGGGGAAATTTCACCCCTCCACTTT.

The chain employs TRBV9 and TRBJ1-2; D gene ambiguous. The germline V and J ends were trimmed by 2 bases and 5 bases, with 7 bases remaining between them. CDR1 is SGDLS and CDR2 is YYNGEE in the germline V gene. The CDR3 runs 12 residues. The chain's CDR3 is CASSVGPYGYTF. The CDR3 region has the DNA TGTGCCAGCAGCGTGGGCCCGTATGGCTACACCTTC.

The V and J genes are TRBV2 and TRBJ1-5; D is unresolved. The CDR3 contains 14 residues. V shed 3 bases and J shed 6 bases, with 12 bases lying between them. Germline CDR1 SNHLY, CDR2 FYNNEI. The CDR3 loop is CASSDLSVSQPQHF. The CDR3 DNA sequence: TGTGCCAGCAGTGATCTCTCGGTGTCTCAGCCCCAGCATTTT.

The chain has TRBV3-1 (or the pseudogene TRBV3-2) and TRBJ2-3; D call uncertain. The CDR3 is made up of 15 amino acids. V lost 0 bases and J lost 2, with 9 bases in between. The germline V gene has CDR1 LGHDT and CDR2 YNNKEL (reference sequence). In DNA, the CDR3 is TGTGCCAGCAGCCAAGATGGATCGTTCACAGATACGCAGTATTTT. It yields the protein CASSQDGSFTDTQYF.